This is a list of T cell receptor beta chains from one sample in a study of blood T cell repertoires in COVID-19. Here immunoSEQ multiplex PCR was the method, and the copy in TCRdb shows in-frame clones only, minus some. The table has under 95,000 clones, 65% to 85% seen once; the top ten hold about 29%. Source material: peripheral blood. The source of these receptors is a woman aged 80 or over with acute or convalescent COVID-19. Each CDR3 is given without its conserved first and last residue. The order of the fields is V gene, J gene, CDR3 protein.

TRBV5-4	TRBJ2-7	ASSSYSGLAASYEQY
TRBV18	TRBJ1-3	ASTRDSSSGNTIY
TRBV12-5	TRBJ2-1	ASGLMTSGSINEQF
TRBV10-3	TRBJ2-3	AISEPKAGVRTDTQY
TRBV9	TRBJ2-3	ASRAEGTDTQY
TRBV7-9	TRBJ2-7	ASSPRDWNEQY
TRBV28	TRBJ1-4	ASRGGAEKLF
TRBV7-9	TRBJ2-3	ASSPGQGGTDTQY
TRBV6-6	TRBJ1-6	ASRPGAGNSPLH
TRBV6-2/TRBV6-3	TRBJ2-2	ASSYVPGNTGELF